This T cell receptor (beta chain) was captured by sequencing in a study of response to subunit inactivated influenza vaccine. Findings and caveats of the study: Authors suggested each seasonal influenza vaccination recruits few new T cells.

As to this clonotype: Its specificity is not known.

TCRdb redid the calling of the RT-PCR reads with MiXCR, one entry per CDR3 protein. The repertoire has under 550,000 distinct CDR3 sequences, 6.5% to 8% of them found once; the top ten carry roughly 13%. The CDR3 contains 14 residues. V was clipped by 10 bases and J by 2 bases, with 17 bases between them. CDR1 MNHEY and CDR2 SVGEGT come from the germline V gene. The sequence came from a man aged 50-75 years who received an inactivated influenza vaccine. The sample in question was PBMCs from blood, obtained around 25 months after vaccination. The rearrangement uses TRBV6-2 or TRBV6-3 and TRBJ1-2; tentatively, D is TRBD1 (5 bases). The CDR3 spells CATRELAANYGYTF. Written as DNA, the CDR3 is TGTGCCACCAGGGAATTGGCAGCCAACTATGGCTACACCTTC.